The 22 T cell receptor beta chains in this list originate from one sample, sequenced in a study of blood T cell repertoires in COVID-19. This table comes from immunoSEQ multiplex PCR, and its TCRdb copy is limited to in-frame clones, with some not included. The data hold around 81,000 clones, with approximately 85% observed a single time. Sequenced material: peripheral blood. These receptor sequences come from a man in his 70s with acute or convalescent COVID-19.

V and J are TRBV18 and TRBJ1-1; D is uncertain. In germline, CDR1 is KGHSH, CDR2 LQKENI. V was trimmed by 3 bases and J by 0 bases, leaving 11 bases between them. This CDR3 contains 15 residues. The DNA of the CDR3 is TGTGCCAGCTCACCCCAGGCGGGGTTGAACACTGAAGCTTTCTTT. Protein product: CASSPQAGLNTEAFF.

The V gene is TRBV6-5, the J gene TRBJ1-1; TRBD1 matches 8 bases. The J segment lost 3 bases and the V segment lost 5 bases, leaving 8 bases of the junction unmatched. Germline CDR1 MNHEY, CDR2 SVGAGI. This CDR3 has 15 amino acids. This CDR3 is CASSSGQGGYTEAFF. The CDR3 DNA sequence: TGTGCCAGCAGTAGCGGACAGGGAGGATACACTGAAGCTTTCTTT.

The gene calls are TRBV2 and TRBJ2-1, with 11 bases aligning to TRBD2. Germline CDR1 and CDR2: SNHLY and FYNNEI. V gave up 8 bases and J gave up 3 bases; unmatched junction bases: 6. This CDR3 is 15 amino acids long. Written as DNA, the CDR3 is TGTGCCAGCCGACTAGCGGGGAATAGCTACAATGAGCAGTTCTTC. It yields the protein CASRLAGNSYNEQFF.

The chain carries TRBV5-1 and TRBJ2-2, with 7 nucleotides matching TRBD2. Germline V lookup: CDR1 SGHRS, CDR2 YFSETQ. Trimming removed 1 base from V and 1 base from J; junction bases left unmatched: 4. CDR3 length: 16 residues. Here the CDR3 DNA reads TGCGCCAGCAGCTTGAGCGGGAAGAAGAACACCGGGGAGCTGTTTTTT. Amino acid sequence: CASSLSGKKNTGELFF.

This clone has only one observation. The chain carries TRBV27 and TRBJ1-5; the match to TRBD1 covers 11 bases. The CDR3 sequence is 15 residues long. Germline CDR1 is MNHEY and CDR2 is SMNVEV (reference sequence). The trim removed 6 bases at V and 6 bases at J, leaving 7 bases unmatched. The CDR3 is CASRAGTGGSQPQHF. The CDR3, as DNA: TGTGCCAGCAGGGCCGGGACAGGGGGGAGTCAGCCCCAGCATTTT.

The chain employs TRBV6-2 or TRBV6-3 and TRBJ2-2; possible D gene TRBD1, 6 bases. The CDR3 runs 16 residues. V was cut by 2 bases and J by 0 bases, with 10 bases left in between. Germline assignment: CDR1 MNHEY and CDR2 SVGEGT. The CDR3 loop is CASSYPGTTNTGELFF. The DNA for the CDR3 is TGTGCCAGCAGTTACCCCGGGACAACGAACACCGGGGAGCTGTTTTTT.

This clone was recorded once. This chain links TRBV18 with TRBJ2-2, with unresolved D. This CDR3 is built from 13 residues. Per the germline V gene, CDR1 is KGHSH and CDR2 is LQKENI. V was pared by 3 bases and J by 5 bases, with 7 bases between. CDR3 loop: CASSPTLTGELFF. The CDR3 nucleotides are TGTGCCAGCTCACCGACATTAACCGGGGAGCTGTTTTTT.

CDR3 in amino acids: CASSTNPLAGATDTQYF. CDR3 nucleotide sequence: TGTGCCAGTAGTACCAACCCCCTAGCGGGAGCCACAGATACGCAGTATTTT. This chain uses TRBV19 with TRBJ2-3; 10 bases match TRBD2. Germline V gene lookup returns CDR1 LNHDA and CDR2 SQIVND (reference sequence). The V gene end was trimmed by 4 bases and the J gene end by 2 bases; junction bases not matched to a gene: 9. The CDR3 consists of 17 residues.

The rearrangement uses TRBV2 and TRBJ2-7; D perhaps matches TRBD1 (6 bases). CDR1 and CDR2 (germline): SNHLY, FYNNEI. The CDR3 spans 14 residues. The V and J ends lost 4 bases and 3 bases respectively, with 13 bases between them. In DNA form, the CDR3 reads TGTGCCAGCAGTGTGAGTCACAGGGTCTACGAGCAGTACTTC. Amino acid sequence: CASSVSHRVYEQYF.

This clone was seen once. This chain joins TRBV4-1 and TRBJ2-1, with D perhaps matching TRBD2 (6 bases). The CDR3 totals 13 residues. V dropped 2 bases and J dropped 10 bases, with 12 bases sitting between them. CDR1 is MGHRA, CDR2 YSYEKL, per germline. CDR3 nucleotides: TGCGCCAGCAGCCAACCTTACGGAGGGGAGCAGTTCTTC. Encoded protein: CASSQPYGGEQFF.

The V and J genes are TRBV2 and TRBJ1-1; 7 nucleotides match TRBD1. The germline CDR1 and CDR2 sequences are SNHLY and FYNNEI. This CDR3 region has 16 residues. The V gene end was trimmed by 4 bases and the J gene end by 2 bases; junction bases not matched to a gene: 10. The CDR3 DNA reads TGTGCCAGCAGTGGAATCGGAGGGGGCGTAAACACTGAAGCTTTCTTT. Translated, it gives CASSGIGGGVNTEAFF.

V and J are TRBV24-1 and TRBJ2-2; 16 positions match TRBD2. From germline, CDR1 is KGHDR and CDR2 SFDVKD. Trimming cost V 1 base and J 1 base; bases outside gene matches: 8. CDR3 length: 21 amino acids. This CDR3 is CATSDLLGTSGRVENTGELFF. The DNA for the CDR3 is TGTGCCACCAGTGATTTACTGGGGACTAGCGGGAGGGTGGAGAACACCGGGGAGCTGTTTTTT.

The V call is TRBV7-9, the J call TRBJ1-2; TRBD1 is a possible D gene (6 bases). Trimming cost V 3 bases and J 7 bases, with 9 bases left between them. Germline CDR1 SEHNR, CDR2 FQNEAQ (reference sequence). The length of the CDR3 is 12 residues. The CDR3 DNA reads as TGTGCCAGCAGCTTGGACAGTCGTGGCTACACCTTC. Protein sequence: CASSLDSRGYTF. Supplemented by reference TRBV7-9 and TRBJ1-2, the full variable domain reads DTGVSQNPRHKITKRGQNVTFRCDPISEHNRLYWYRQTLGQGPEFLTYFQNEAQLEKSRLLSDRFSAERPKGSFSTLEIQRTEQGDSAMYLCASSLDSRGYTFGSGTRLTVV.

The V call is TRBV27, the J call TRBJ1-6; 7 bases agree with TRBD1. This CDR3 region has 16 residues. V shed 5 bases and J 6 bases; nucleotides not matched to a gene: 10. Per germline, CDR1 MNHEY and CDR2 SMNVEV (reference sequence). The CDR3 DNA reads as TGTGCCAGCAGTGCACAGGGGCTCCTGCGTAATTCACCCCTCCACTTT. Amino acid sequence: CASSAQGLLRNSPLHF.

The DNA for the CDR3 is TGTGCCAGCAGCACCCCTAGCGGGGGCGTCTACGAGCAGTACTTC. Protein product: CASSTPSGGVYEQYF. This chain links TRBV28 with TRBJ2-7, with 10 bases lining up with TRBD2. This CDR3 region has 15 residues. Germline CDR1 is MDHEN and CDR2 is SYDVKM. With V trimmed by 6 bases and J by 3 bases, 8 bases remained unmatched.

This clone was observed once. The V gene is TRBV28, the J gene TRBJ2-7; TRBD1 aligns across 7 bases. The CDR3 totals 14 residues. Trimming at V came to 6 bases and at J to 4 bases, leaving 9 bases not matched to a gene. CDR1 is MDHEN, CDR2 SYDVKM, per germline. Here the CDR3 DNA reads TGTGCCAGCAGGGGGTCAGGGGGTAGGTACGAGCAGTACTTC. It encodes CASRGSGGRYEQYF. Together with reference TRBV28 and TRBJ2-7, the CDR3 gives the full variable domain: DVKVTQSSRYLVKRTGEKVFLECVQDMDHENMFWYRQDPGLGLRLIYFSYDVKMKEKGDIPEGYSVSREKKERFSLILESASTNQTSMYLCASRGSGGRYEQYFGPGTRLTVT.

The rearrangement uses TRBV2 and TRBJ1-2; D is possibly TRBD1 (6 bases). The V and J ends lost 7 bases and 5 bases respectively, with 14 bases between them. Per germline, CDR1 SNHLY and CDR2 FYNNEI. The CDR3 is made up of 13 amino acids. Here the CDR3 DNA reads TGTGCCAGCACCTTGGACAGCTTATATGGCTACACCTTC. It codes for CASTLDSLYGYTF.

The CDR3 loop is CASLERLNTEAFF. The CDR3 DNA is TGTGCCAGCCTCGAGAGGCTTAACACTGAAGCTTTCTTT. This chain joins TRBV7-2 and TRBJ1-1; no clear D gene. Germline loops: CDR1 SGHTA, CDR2 FQGNSA. The V gene lost 8 bases and the J gene lost 2 bases, with 12 bases spanning the gap. The CDR3 spans 13 residues.

In its sample, this clone was seen once. The chain employs TRBV3-1 (or the pseudogene TRBV3-2) and TRBJ2-2, with 8 bases matching TRBD2. Trimming removed 5 bases from V and 0 bases from J; junction bases left unmatched: 2. CDR1 and CDR2 from the germline V gene are LGHDT and YNNKEL (reference sequence). CDR3 length: 15 amino acids. The CDR3 protein is CASSLAGSNTGELFF. Here the CDR3 DNA reads TGTGCCAGCAGCTTAGCGGGGTCGAACACCGGGGAGCTGTTTTTT.

This clone was counted a single time. The CDR3, as DNA: TGTGCCAGCAGTTTTCCCGGGACTAGCGGGAGGGTTACGCAGTATTTT. Encoded protein: CASSFPGTSGRVTQYF. The chain joins TRBV27 to TRBJ2-3; 16 bases agree with TRBD2. The CDR3 consists of 16 residues. V lost 3 bases to trimming and J lost 8 bases; unmatched junction nucleotides: 5. Germline V lookup: CDR1 MNHEY, CDR2 SMNVEV (reference sequence).

The chain combines TRBV5-4 with TRBJ2-2, with D hard to call. The CDR3 has 15 amino acids. CDR1 is SGHNT and CDR2 is YYREEE in the germline V gene (reference sequence). Trimming took off 0 bases at V and 2 bases at J, with 8 bases between the two ends. CDR3 DNA sequence: TGTGCCAGCAGCTTGGTTAGCAGTAACACCGGGGAGCTGTTTTTT. Protein: CASSLVSSNTGELFF.

The chain couples TRBV11-2 to TRBJ2-5, with TRBD2 matching 10 bases. The CDR3 is 15 residues long. Germline V CDR1 and CDR2: SGHAT, FQNNGV. The V segment lost 5 bases and the J segment 7 bases; nucleotides outside the gene matches: 10. CDR3 residues: CASSGLAASGGTQYF. The DNA for the CDR3 is TGTGCCAGCAGCGGACTAGCGGCCTCCGGAGGGACCCAGTACTTC.